A single sample gave rise to the 5 T cell receptor beta chains below, sequenced in a study of stem cell transplantation in POMP-related autoinflammatory disease. The assay was immunoSEQ multiplex PCR, and TCRdb's table has in-frame clones only and misses some. The sample contains 25,000 to 40,000 clones, roughly 88% of which appear only once. The sequences come from CD4+ T cells from PBMCs, collected before stem cell transplantation. The receptors originated from a human donor with POMP-related autoinflammation and immune dysregulation (PRAID).

V usage is TRBV5-1 and J usage is TRBJ1-3; D ambiguous. Germline V lookup: CDR1 SGHRS, CDR2 YFSETQ. This CDR3 spans 14 amino acids. The V end was cut by 0 bases, the J end by 0 bases, with 4 bases between. CDR3 sequence: CASSLGDSGNTIYF. The CDR3 coding sequence is TGCGCCAGCAGCTTGGGGGACTCTGGAAACACCATATATTTT. The whole variable domain, filled in from reference TRBV5-1 and TRBJ1-3, reads KAGVTQTPRYLIKTRGQQVTLSCSPISGHRSVSWYQQTPGQGLQFLFEYFSETQRNKGNFPGRFSGRQFSNSRSEMNVSTLELGDSALYLCASSLGDSGNTIYFGEGSWLTVV.

This clone was counted a few times. The rearrangement joins TRBV15 to TRBJ1-5; D is uncertain. Looked up from germline, CDR1 is LNHNV and CDR2 is YYDKDF (reference sequence). V shed 2 bases and J shed 9 bases, with 8 bases lying between them. This CDR3 is 12 amino acids long. In DNA form, the CDR3 reads TGTGCCACCAGCAGACACCCGGGGCCCCAGCATTTT. Translation: CATSRHPGPQHF.

Only one count was recorded for this clone. The junction and the germline gene differ at one end; a read error may be behind it. This rearrangement joins TRBV2 to TRBJ1-2; no clear D gene. This CDR3 spans 11 amino acids. Germline-derived CDR1 and CDR2 are SNHLY and FYNNEI. CDR3 nucleotide sequence: TGTGCAAGCACCAGCCTCTATGGCTACACCTTC. It is translated as CASTSLYGYTF.

This sequence joins TRBV29-1 and TRBJ1-4; unclear D gene. V lost 7 bases, J lost 5 bases, and 14 bases lay in between. Germline V CDR1 and CDR2: SQVTM, ANQGSEA. This CDR3 contains 13 residues. CDR3 protein: CSGCDRRNEKLFF. The CDR3 DNA reads TGCAGCGGATGTGATAGGCGGAATGAAAAACTGTTTTTT. The full variable domain, with the rest looked up from reference TRBV29-1 and TRBJ1-4, is SAVISQKPSRDICQRGTSLTIQCQVDSQVTMMFWYRQQPGQSLTLIATANQGSEATYESGFVIDKFPISRPNLTFSTLTVSNMSPEDSSIYLCSGCDRRNEKLFFGSGTQLSVL.

This chain joins TRBV2 and TRBJ2-1; D unclear. There are 14 residues in the CDR3. In germline, CDR1 is SNHLY, CDR2 FYNNEI. V lost 6 bases to trimming and J lost 0 bases, with 9 bases between them. The CDR3 DNA reads as TGTGCCAGCAGCGCACTAAGCTCCTACAATGAGCAGTTCTTC. This codes for CASSALSSYNEQFF.